The 25 T cell receptor beta chains below all came from one sample that was sequenced in a study of shared clonotypes between healthy human individuals. Profiled with immunoSEQ multiplex PCR; TCRdb holds only in-frame clones, not every one. This table has more than 1,200,000 clones, approximately 98.5% appearing once. Sequencing input: naive CD4+ T cells sorted from blood. Subset: CD45RA+ positively selected. These receptors were taken from a man aged 25-40 years in good health.

The V and J genes are TRBV25-1 and TRBJ2-7, with 7 bases lining up with TRBD2. J gave up 4 bases and V 2 bases, and 5 bases lay outside the gene matches. CDR1 is MGHDK, CDR2 SYGVNS, per germline. The CDR3 has 14 amino acids. The chain's CDR3 is CASSETLAAYEQYF. The CDR3 nucleotides read TGTGCCAGCAGTGAAACGCTAGCGGCTTACGAGCAGTACTTC.

This rearrangement joins TRBV19 to TRBJ1-1; the D is unclear. The V and J ends lost 6 bases and 1 base respectively, with 9 bases between them. The CDR3 consists of 13 residues. The germline V gene encodes CDR1 LNHDA and CDR2 SQIVND (reference sequence). The CDR3 bases are TGTGCCAGTAGGAGAACACAGAACACTGAAGCTTTCTTT. It translates to CASRRTQNTEAFF.

The V call is TRBV5-1, the J call TRBJ2-5; no definite D call. This CDR3 is built from 11 residues. The V gene's germline CDR1 is SGHRS and CDR2 YFSETQ. V was pared by 7 bases and J by 3 bases, with 7 bases between. The CDR3 bases are TGCGCCAGCGGCAAAGAAGAGACCCAGTACTTC. Its translation: CASGKEETQYF.

V usage is TRBV9 and J usage is TRBJ2-2; no reliable D call. V was cut by 0 bases and J by 3 bases, with 9 bases left in between. The CDR3 runs 15 residues. Germline V lookup: CDR1 SGDLS, CDR2 YYNGEE. CDR3 loop: CASSVVASHTGELFF. In DNA, the CDR3 is TGTGCCAGCAGCGTAGTTGCTTCCCACACCGGGGAGCTGTTTTTT.

On this clone itself: This sample also contains other DNA sequences that code for the same CDR3. V gene TRBV5-1 combines with J gene TRBJ1-1; D unresolved. Germline CDR1 SGHRS, CDR2 YFSETQ. This CDR3 comprises 13 residues. Trimming removed 4 bases at V and 4 bases at J, with 11 bases between. In DNA, the CDR3 is TGCGCCAGCAGCACCGGACTCGGCACTGAAGCTTTCTTT. The encoded protein is CASSTGLGTEAFF.

The genes are TRBV5-4 and TRBJ1-1; the D gene is possibly TRBD1 (6 bases). The CDR3 runs 16 residues. Trimming removed 0 bases at V and 0 bases at J, with 12 bases between. Germline V lookup: CDR1 SGHNT, CDR2 YYREEE (reference sequence). CDR3 nucleotides: TGTGCCAGCAGCTTGGATGGACAGCTCTTGAACACTGAAGCTTTCTTT. Translating it yields CASSLDGQLLNTEAFF. Variable domain in full (rest from reference TRBV5-4 and TRBJ1-1): ETGVTQSPTHLIKTRGQQVTLRCSSQSGHNTVSWYQQALGQGPQFIFQYYREEENGRGNFPPRFSGLQFPNYSSELNVNALELDDSALYLCASSLDGQLLNTEAFFGQGTRLTVV.

The V call is TRBV5-1, the J call TRBJ2-7; 11 bases match TRBD1. The CDR3 loop spans 15 amino acids. Germline values: CDR1 SGHRS, CDR2 YFSETQ. Trimming removed 4 bases from V and 2 bases from J; junction bases left unmatched: 5. The CDR3 coding sequence is TGCGCCAGCAGCCAAGGGACAGGGGGGCCCTACGAGCAGTACTTC. This sequence encodes CASSQGTGGPYEQYF. Based on the CDR3 plus reference TRBV5-1 and TRBJ2-7, the full variable domain is KAGVTQTPRYLIKTRGQQVTLSCSPISGHRSVSWYQQTPGQGLQFLFEYFSETQRNKGNFPGRFSGRQFSNSRSEMNVSTLELGDSALYLCASSQGTGGPYEQYFGPGTRLTVT.

The chain joins TRBV5-1 to TRBJ1-2; D possibly corresponds to TRBD1 (5 bases). V shed 4 bases and J shed 4 bases, with 14 bases lying between them. Germline CDR1 reads SGHRS; CDR2 reads YFSETQ. The CDR3 has 14 residues. CDR3 sequence: CASSQGAVGYGYTF. CDR3 sequence (DNA): TGCGCCAGCAGCCAGGGAGCGGTTGGCTATGGCTACACCTTC.

The rearrangement links TRBV11-3 to TRBJ2-1; TRBD2 matches at 15 bases. Germline V gene sequence: CDR1 SGHNT, CDR2 YENEEA. With V trimmed by 2 bases and J by 6 bases, 5 bases remained unmatched. CDR3 size: 17 residues. CDR3 sequence reads: CASSLRTSGRAVNEQFF. DNA of the CDR3: TGTGCCAGCAGCTTAAGGACTAGCGGGAGGGCCGTCAATGAGCAGTTCTTC.

This chain joins TRBV2 and TRBJ1-2; D perhaps matches TRBD1 (5 bases). This CDR3 spans 13 amino acids. V shed 4 bases and J shed 7 bases, with 13 bases lying between them. The germline CDR1 and CDR2 sequences are SNHLY and FYNNEI. The chain's CDR3 is CASSAPGQGGYTF. CDR3 sequence (DNA): TGTGCCAGCAGTGCTCCAGGCCAGGGTGGCTACACCTTC.

The chain uses TRBV11-2 and TRBJ2-1; 10 nucleotides line up with TRBD2. CDR1 and CDR2 (germline): SGHAT, FQNNGV. Trimming took 6 bases from V and 0 from J; bases not matched to a gene: 5. The CDR3 loop spans 16 amino acids. In DNA form, the CDR3 reads TGTGCCAGCAGTCACCTAGCGGGAGCCTCCTACAATGAGCAGTTCTTC. Protein: CASSHLAGASYNEQFF.

This chain uses TRBV14 with TRBJ2-7; 8 bases map to TRBD2. The CDR3 sequence is 15 residues long. The V gene end was trimmed by 2 bases and the J gene end by 7 bases; junction bases not matched to a gene: 10. Germline V CDR1 and CDR2: SGHDN, FVKESK. The CDR3 DNA reads TGTGCCAGCAGCCAACAGCGGGGGTGGCCGGGGGAGCAGTACTTC. Amino acids: CASSQQRGWPGEQYF. The full variable domain, with the rest looked up from reference TRBV14 and TRBJ2-7, is EAGVTQFPSHSVIEKGQTVTLRCDPISGHDNLYWYRRVMGKEIKFLLHFVKESKQDESGMPNNRFLAERTGGTYSTLKVQPAELEDSGVYFCASSQQRGWPGEQYFGPGTRLTVT.

The chain is built from TRBV7-2 and TRBJ2-7, with D unresolved. V was trimmed by 1 base and J by 7 bases, leaving 11 bases between them. Germline V gene lookup returns CDR1 SGHTA and CDR2 FQGNSA. The CDR3 contains 13 residues. CDR3 protein: CASSLEGSHEQYF. The DNA for the CDR3 is TGTGCCAGCAGCTTAGAGGGATCGCATGAGCAGTACTTC.

In its sample, this clone was seen once. The chain is built from TRBV5-5 and TRBJ2-7; possible D gene TRBD2, 5 bases. CDR1 and CDR2 (germline): SGHKS, YYEKEE (reference sequence). The V gene lost 2 bases and the J gene lost 1 base, with 10 bases spanning the gap. The CDR3 extends over 14 amino acids. The CDR3: CASSLVGISYEQYF. The CDR3 DNA sequence: TGTGCCAGCAGCTTAGTCGGGATTTCCTACGAGCAGTACTTC.

The chain links TRBV7-6 to TRBJ2-7, with D perhaps assigned TRBD1 or TRBD2 (5 bases each). The CDR3 runs 16 residues. Trimming pared 1 base from V and 3 bases from J, leaving 16 bases between. The germline V gene has CDR1 SGHVS and CDR2 FNYEAQ. The CDR3 here is CASSLGGIGGYYEQYF. As DNA, the CDR3 is TGTGCCAGCAGCTTAGGGGGCATAGGAGGTTACTACGAGCAGTACTTC.

V is TRBV5-4 and J is TRBJ2-3; 8 bases map to TRBD2. Germline V gives CDR1 SGHNT, CDR2 YYREEE (reference sequence). CDR3 length: 16 residues. V shed 0 bases and J 2 bases; nucleotides not matched to a gene: 5. The CDR3 DNA reads TGTGCCAGCAGCTTGGGTGGTAGCGGGATCACAGATACGCAGTATTTT. This sequence encodes CASSLGGSGITDTQYF.

The CDR3 coding sequence is TGTGCCAGCAGCTCCGGACTAGCGGGAGGGCAAGTCTACGAGCAGTACTTC. As protein: CASSSGLAGGQVYEQYF. The V call is TRBV7-8, the J call TRBJ2-7; 15 positions match TRBD2. This CDR3 region has 17 residues. V shed 4 bases and J 3 bases; nucleotides not matched to a gene: 7. From germline, CDR1 is SGHVS and CDR2 FQNEAQ.

J is TRBJ1-1 and V is TRBV28, with TRBD1 as a possible D gene (5 bases). CDR3 length: 11 residues. The V gene's germline CDR1 is MDHEN and CDR2 SYDVKM. Here the CDR3 DNA reads TGTGCAAGCCAGGGGAACACTGAAGCTTTCTTT. Translating it yields CASQGNTEAFF.

This rearrangement joins TRBV2 to TRBJ2-7; 8 positions match TRBD1. The CDR3 sequence is 16 residues long. V shed 1 base and J 5 bases; nucleotides not matched to a gene: 10. Germline V gives CDR1 SNHLY, CDR2 FYNNEI. Here the CDR3 DNA reads TGTGCCAGCAGTGAAGGTTTCGGACAGGGATCCAACGAGCAGTACTTC. It yields the protein CASSEGFGQGSNEQYF.

The rearrangement uses TRBV5-1 and TRBJ1-1; 7 bases fit TRBD1. In germline, CDR1 is SGHRS, CDR2 YFSETQ. CDR3 length equals 15 residues. V was clipped by 2 bases and J by 0 bases; unmatched bases: 4. CDR3 sequence reads: CASSLQGTMNTEAFF. CDR3 nucleotide sequence: TGCGCCAGCAGCTTACAGGGGACGATGAACACTGAAGCTTTCTTT.

The CDR3 coding sequence is TGTGCCAGTACCTCGGGACTAGCGGGAAAGTGGAACAATGAGCAGTTCTTC. Translating it yields CASTSGLAGKWNNEQFF. This sequence joins TRBV19 and TRBJ2-1; the match to TRBD2 covers 13 bases. The CDR3 has 17 residues. Germline CDR1 reads LNHDA; CDR2 reads SQIVND (reference sequence). Trimming cost V 7 bases and J 5 bases; bases outside gene matches: 11.

The chain recombines TRBV5-1 with TRBJ2-5, with D hard to call. V was shortened by 4 bases and J by 2 bases, with 18 bases between the two germline ends. In germline, CDR1 is SGHRS, CDR2 YFSETQ. The CDR3 is 16 residues long. CDR3 sequence: CASSTHSRLGQETQYF. As DNA, the CDR3 is TGCGCCAGCAGCACACACTCACGGCTTGGACAAGAGACCCAGTACTTC.

Concerning this clone: This sample also contains other DNA sequences that code for the same CDR3. V is TRBV18 and J is TRBJ2-1; 7 nucleotides match TRBD1. The V gene end was trimmed by 3 bases and the J gene end by 3 bases; junction bases not matched to a gene: 5. CDR3 length: 15 residues. Per germline, CDR1 KGHSH and CDR2 LQKENI. The DNA for the CDR3 is TGTGCCAGCTCACCGGGGGCAGGGGGCTACAATGAGCAGTTCTTC. This encodes CASSPGAGGYNEQFF.

The CDR3 DNA is TGTGCCATCAGTGAGTCGGGGCAGGAGTCCTACGAGCAGTACTTC. It specifies CAISESGQESYEQYF. This chain connects TRBV10-3 to TRBJ2-7; D may be TRBD1 (5 bases). CDR1 is ENHRY and CDR2 is SYGVKD in the germline V gene. Trimming removed 0 bases at V and 1 base at J, with 10 bases between. This CDR3 is built from 15 residues.

For this clone: This sample also contains other DNA sequences that code for the same CDR3. This chain connects TRBV7-9 to TRBJ1-3; D is unclear. Germline lookup yields CDR1 SEHNR and CDR2 FQNEAQ (reference sequence). The CDR3 length is 12 residues. Trimming shortened V by 5 bases and J by 0 bases, and 2 bases separated the two germline ends. The CDR3 reads CASSPSGNTIYF. CDR3 DNA: TGTGCCAGCAGCCCCTCTGGAAACACCATATATTTT.